These 21 T cell receptor beta chains were sequenced from one sample in a study of Ad26.COV2.S vaccination and SARS-CoV-2 variants. Data came from immunoSEQ multiplex PCR; TCRdb stores just in-frame clones and leaves some out. The sample lists 360,000 or so clones, about nine tenths seen once, with around 3.7% in the top ten. Treatment here: some 19 received Ad26.COV2.S at low or high dose, single or two shots; several received placebo; per-sample allocation not given. The study sampled participants on day 63 after the first vaccine or placebo injection. The starting material was peripheral blood, obtained in a trial of Ad26.COV2.S vaccine versus placebo. These receptors came from a person between 18 and 65 years old who received the Ad26.COV2.S COVID-19 vaccine or a placebo.

The gene calls are TRBV4-3 and TRBJ2-1, with 9 bases matching TRBD1. The CDR3 runs 17 residues. Germline V gene lookup returns CDR1 LGHNA and CDR2 YSLEER. V dropped 1 base and J dropped 2; count of bases not matched to a gene: 6. The CDR3 nucleotides read TGCGCCAGCAGCCAAGCAAGGACAGGGGCACCCTACAATGAGCAGTTCTTC. Amino acid sequence: CASSQARTGAPYNEQFF.

V is TRBV19 and J is TRBJ1-6, with 9 bases fitting TRBD1. V shed 3 bases and J 4 bases; nucleotides not matched to a gene: 4. Germline V gene data show CDR1 as LNHDA and CDR2 as SQIVND (reference sequence). The CDR3 sequence is 16 residues long. The CDR3 is CASSIQGQGYNSPLHF. The CDR3, as DNA: TGTGCCAGTAGTATCCAGGGACAGGGTTATAATTCACCCCTCCACTTT.

The chain recombines TRBV5-8 with TRBJ2-5; 11 bases map to TRBD2. Trimming took 3 bases from V and 0 from J; bases not matched to a gene: 4. Germline-derived CDR1 and CDR2 are SGHTS and YDEGEE. This CDR3 is 16 amino acids long. In DNA form, the CDR3 reads TGTGCCAGCAGCTCCTTACTAGCGGGGGACCAAGAGACCCAGTACTTC. Protein sequence: CASSSLLAGDQETQYF.

This sequence joins TRBV4-2 and TRBJ2-3; 10 positions match TRBD2. CDR1 LGHNA and CDR2 YNFKEQ come from the germline V gene. V lost 0 bases to trimming and J lost 7 bases; unmatched junction nucleotides: 13. CDR3 size: 18 residues. The CDR3 region is CASSQDDLASGGLNTQYF. The DNA for the CDR3 is TGTGCCAGCAGCCAAGATGATTTGGCTAGCGGGGGCCTGAATACGCAGTATTTT.

CDR3 loop: CASSKRGGAYNEQFF. The CDR3 DNA sequence: TGTGCCAGCAGCAAGCGGGGGGGAGCCTACAATGAGCAGTTCTTC. The chain couples TRBV7-2 to TRBJ2-1; 10 bases match TRBD2. Germline V CDR1 and CDR2: SGHTA, FQGNSA. This CDR3 has 15 residues. The ends lost 5 bases at V and 2 bases at J; junction bases unmatched: 3.

The V gene is TRBV6-5, the J gene TRBJ1-1; unclear D gene. Germline lookup yields CDR1 MNHEY and CDR2 SVGAGI. This CDR3 contains 13 residues. V gave up 3 bases and J gave up 1 base, with 6 bases separating them. The CDR3 DNA is TGTGCCAGCAGTTATAATAAGAACACTGAAGCTTTCTTT. Its protein product is CASSYNKNTEAFF.

The V gene is TRBV27, the J gene TRBJ2-3; no clear D gene. Trimming took 5 bases from V and 0 from J, leaving 9 bases between them. The CDR3 runs to 14 residues. Per germline, CDR1 MNHEY and CDR2 SMNVEV (reference sequence). CDR3: CASSGPRSTDTQYF. DNA of the CDR3: TGTGCCAGCAGTGGGCCCCGCAGCACAGATACGCAGTATTTT.

V gene TRBV7-8 combines with J gene TRBJ1-1, with a possible D match to TRBD1 (5 bases). V gave up 5 bases and J gave up 1 base, with 14 bases separating them. CDR3 length: 15 residues. Germline V gives CDR1 SGHVS, CDR2 FQNEAQ. As DNA, the CDR3 is TGTGCCAGCAGCGCATCAGGGTGGGGGAACACTGAAGCTTTCTTT. It is translated as CASSASGWGNTEAFF.

This chain uses TRBV7-9 with TRBJ2-7; the D gene is possibly TRBD1 (6 bases). V lost 4 bases and J lost 0, with 19 bases in between. Germline lookup yields CDR1 SEHNR and CDR2 FQNEAQ (reference sequence). CDR3 length equals 17 residues. The CDR3 protein is CASSSPAGTTSSYEQYF. The CDR3 DNA reads TGTGCCAGCAGCTCACCGGCAGGGACAACGAGCTCCTACGAGCAGTACTTC.

V usage is TRBV19 and J usage is TRBJ1-1, with D tentatively TRBD1 (5 bases). The V end lost 0 bases, the J end lost 1 base, and 12 bases lay between the germline ends. The CDR3 consists of 16 residues. Per germline, CDR1 LNHDA and CDR2 SQIVND (reference sequence). This chain's CDR3 is CASSIDGGGTNTEAFF. The DNA for the CDR3 is TGTGCCAGTAGTATAGATGGGGGGGGGACGAACACTGAAGCTTTCTTT.

The genes are TRBV4-2 and TRBJ2-3, with 11 bases that match TRBD2. Per the germline V gene, CDR1 is LGHNA and CDR2 is YNFKEQ. V was clipped by 4 bases and J by 2 bases; unmatched bases: 8. The length of the CDR3 is 17 residues. The CDR3 DNA follows: TGTGCCAGCAGCCTTCGACTAGCGGGGCGACCCACAGATACGCAGTATTTT. Translating it yields CASSLRLAGRPTDTQYF.

The chain recombines TRBV10-3 with TRBJ1-4; TRBD1 might be the D (6 bases). Germline V gene lookup returns CDR1 ENHRY and CDR2 SYGVKD. Trimming left V 6 bases short and J 8 bases short, with 13 bases between. This CDR3 comprises 13 residues. The CDR3 region is CAISGQGGEKLFF. CDR3 bases: TGTGCCATCAGCGGGCAAGGGGGAGAAAAACTGTTTTTT.

The chain recombines TRBV6-5 with TRBJ1-2; no reliable D call. The CDR3 loop spans 13 amino acids. Between the trimmed V and J ends, which lost 0 bases and 8 bases, there was a span of 10 bases. Germline CDR1 reads MNHEY; CDR2 reads SVGAGI. The CDR3 here is CASSYSGMGGYTF. The CDR3 DNA sequence: TGTGCCAGCAGTTACTCGGGGATGGGAGGCTACACCTTC.

The V call is TRBV19, the J call TRBJ1-1, with D tentatively TRBD1 (6 bases). The germline V gene encodes CDR1 LNHDA and CDR2 SQIVND (reference sequence). V was cut by 7 bases and J by 4 bases, with 10 bases left in between. The CDR3 loop spans 12 amino acids. The CDR3 bases are TGTGCCAGTAATCAGGGGTTCACTGAAGCTTTCTTT. Translated, it gives CASNQGFTEAFF.

This chain joins TRBV7-6 and TRBJ1-4; no definite D call. CDR3 length: 16 amino acids. Trimming took 5 bases from V and 4 from J, leaving 17 bases between them. Germline CDR1 SGHVS, CDR2 FNYEAQ. Here the CDR3 DNA reads TGTGCCAGCAGCCAAAGAAGGTCCGCCTATAATGAAAAACTGTTTTTT. It codes for CASSQRRSAYNEKLFF.

This chain joins TRBV6-1 and TRBJ1-3, with TRBD1 matching 7 bases. The CDR3 consists of 16 residues. CDR1 is MNHNS and CDR2 is SASEGT in the germline V gene. Trimming at V came to 4 bases and at J to 2 bases, leaving 8 bases not matched to a gene. CDR3 nucleotide sequence: TGTGCCAGCAGTGGGGGCGACAGGGTCGCTGGAAACACCATATATTTT. Translation: CASSGGDRVAGNTIYF.

The CDR3 is CASRREGGATDTQYF. The CDR3, as DNA: TGCGCCAGCAGGAGAGAAGGGGGCGCCACAGATACGCAGTATTTT. This chain uses TRBV4-1 with TRBJ2-3, with 7 positions matching TRBD1. In germline, CDR1 is MGHRA, CDR2 YSYEKL. The CDR3 is 15 residues long. V lost 6 bases and J lost 2; bases outside the gene matches: 8.

The V and J genes are TRBV4-2 and TRBJ1-1; possibly TRBD1 for D (5 bases). V lost 2 bases, J lost 1 base, and 20 bases lay in between. This CDR3 is 18 amino acids long. Germline-derived CDR1 and CDR2 are LGHNA and YNFKEQ. The CDR3 DNA follows: TGTGCCAGCAGCCAACGGCTCGTTTATACAGGCCCGAACACTGAAGCTTTCTTT. Protein product: CASSQRLVYTGPNTEAFF.

V usage is TRBV5-4 and J usage is TRBJ2-7, with a tentative D call TRBD2 (5 bases). This CDR3 comprises 13 residues. The germline V gene has CDR1 SGHNT and CDR2 YYREEE (reference sequence). V was clipped by 1 base and J by 3 bases, with 8 bases between them. DNA of the CDR3: TGTGCCAGCAGCTTGCCTGGACTCTACGAGCAGTACTTC. Protein product: CASSLPGLYEQYF. The full variable domain, its missing parts supplied by reference TRBV5-4 and TRBJ2-7, is ETGVTQSPTHLIKTRGQQVTLRCSSQSGHNTVSWYQQALGQGPQFIFQYYREEENGRGNFPPRFSGLQFPNYSSELNVNALELDDSALYLCASSLPGLYEQYFGPGTRLTVT.

This clone was recorded only once. The chain combines TRBV7-6 with TRBJ2-3; unclear D gene. Trimming pared 1 base from V and 4 bases from J, leaving 15 bases between. Germline-derived CDR1 and CDR2 are SGHVS and FNYEAQ. CDR3 length: 16 residues. CDR3 residues: CASSLGGVGLADTQYF. The CDR3 DNA sequence: TGTGCCAGCAGCTTAGGAGGAGTTGGTCTTGCAGATACGCAGTATTTT. Together with reference TRBV7-6 and TRBJ2-3, the CDR3 gives the full variable domain: GAGVSQSPRYKVTKRGQDVALRCDPISGHVSLYWYRQALGQGPEFLTYFNYEAQQDKSGLPNDRFSAERPEGSISTLTIQRTEQRDSAMYRCASSLGGVGLADTQYFGPGTRLTVL.

The V gene is TRBV4-1, the J gene TRBJ1-1; D might be TRBD1 (5 bases). Germline CDR1 is MGHRA and CDR2 is YSYEKL. V lost 1 base to trimming and J lost 5 bases, with 20 bases between them. The CDR3 extends over 17 amino acids. The CDR3 DNA sequence: TGCGCCAGCAGCCAAGGGTCGGACAATTGGTTGAGAACTGAAGCTTTCTTT. Translating it yields CASSQGSDNWLRTEAFF.